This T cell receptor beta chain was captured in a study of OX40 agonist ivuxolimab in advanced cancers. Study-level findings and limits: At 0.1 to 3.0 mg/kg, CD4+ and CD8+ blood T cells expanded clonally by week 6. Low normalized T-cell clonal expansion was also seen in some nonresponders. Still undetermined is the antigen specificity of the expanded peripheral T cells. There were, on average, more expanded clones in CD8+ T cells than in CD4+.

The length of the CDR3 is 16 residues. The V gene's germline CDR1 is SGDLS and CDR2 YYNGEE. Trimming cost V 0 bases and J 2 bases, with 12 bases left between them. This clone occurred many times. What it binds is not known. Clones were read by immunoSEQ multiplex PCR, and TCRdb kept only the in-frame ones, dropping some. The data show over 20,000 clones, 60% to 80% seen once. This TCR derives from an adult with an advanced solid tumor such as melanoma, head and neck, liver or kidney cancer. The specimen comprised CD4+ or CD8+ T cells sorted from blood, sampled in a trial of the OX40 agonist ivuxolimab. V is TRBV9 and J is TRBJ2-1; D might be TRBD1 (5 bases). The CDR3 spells CASSVAGHRPYNEQFF. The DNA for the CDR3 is TGTGCCAGCAGCGTAGCTGGACATAGGCCCTACAATGAGCAGTTCTTC.